Shown below are 21 T cell receptor beta chains from a single sample sequenced in a study of T-cell reconstitution after alpha-beta-depleted transplantation in children. Library preparation (for TCRbeta) was performed with unique molecular identifiers. Each CDR3 protein is one row after TCRdb ran MiXCR on the PCR reads. This sample carries 450,000 to 600,000 distinct CDR3 sequences, roughly 18% of them seen once, and the ten largest clones take 3.3%. Sample: PBMCs from the stem cell graft donor, taken from the stem cell graft. The receptors shown here come from a human donor who donated a stem cell graft to a child with acute lymphoblastic leukemia.

This clonotype turned up a few times. V and J are TRBV20-1 and TRBJ1-5, with D perhaps TRBD1 (5 bases). Germline V lookup: CDR1 DFQATT, CDR2 SNEGSKA (reference sequence). The V gene lost 4 bases and the J gene lost 4 bases, with 17 bases spanning the gap. This CDR3 comprises 15 residues. The CDR3 is CSAIRSGRVNQPQHF. The CDR3 DNA sequence: TGCAGTGCTATCAGGTCAGGCAGGGTGAATCAGCCCCAGCATTTT.

This clonotype was picked up one time. Germline is not matched at one junction end, which may reflect a read error. This rearrangement joins TRBV5-4 to TRBJ1-1; a possible D gene is TRBD1 (5 bases). The germline V gene encodes CDR1 SGHNT and CDR2 YYREEE (reference sequence). CDR3 length equals 13 residues. In DNA form, the CDR3 reads TGTGCCATCAGCTTGGGACGGAACACTGAAGCTTTCTTT. It specifies CAISLGRNTEAFF.

This clonotype was counted between two and nine times. This sequence joins TRBV10-3 and TRBJ1-5, with D possibly TRBD1 on 5 matching bases. Germline CDR1 reads ENHRY; CDR2 reads SYGVKD. V was pared by 11 bases and J by 4 bases, with 15 bases between. The CDR3 runs 13 residues. The CDR3 bases are TGTGCCGTCGCGGCGGGGCCGAATCAGCCCCAGCATTTT. This sequence encodes CAVAAGPNQPQHF.

The rearrangement links TRBV7-3 to TRBJ2-1, with 13 bases aligning to TRBD2. Trimming cost V 5 bases and J 7 bases; bases outside gene matches: 8. The CDR3 has 16 amino acids. CDR1 is SGHTA and CDR2 is FQGTGA in the germline V gene. In nucleotides, the CDR3 is TGTGCCAGCAGCATCGAACTAGCGGGAGGGCCTAATGAGCAGTTCTTC. Translation: CASSIELAGGPNEQFF. Full variable domain (remainder filled in from reference TRBV7-3 and TRBJ2-1): GAGVSQTPSNKVTEKGKYVELRCDPISGHTALYWYRQSLGQGPEFLIYFQGTGAADDSGLPNDRFFAVRPEGSVSTLKIQRTERGDSAVYLCASSIELAGGPNEQFFGPGTRLTVL.

This rearrangement joins TRBV20-1 to TRBJ2-7; D is tentatively TRBD1 or TRBD2 (5 bases each). This CDR3 is built from 15 residues. V was shortened by 1 base and J by 4 bases, with 17 bases between the two germline ends. Germline loops: CDR1 DFQATT, CDR2 SNEGSKA (reference sequence). CDR3 nucleotides: TGCAGTGCTAGAGGGGACGACCGAGAACTGTACGAGCAGTACTTC. Translating it yields CSARGDDRELYEQYF.

This clonotype was counted a few times. J is TRBJ1-1 and V is TRBV25-1, with a tentative D call TRBD1 (6 bases). V gave up 2 bases and J gave up 0 bases, with 19 bases separating them. This CDR3 is 18 amino acids long. Germline CDR1 and CDR2: MGHDK and SYGVNS. The CDR3 DNA reads as TGTGCCAGCAGTGAAATCGGGGGGCCGGTGTCGATGAACACTGAAGCTTTCTTT. Amino acids: CASSEIGGPVSMNTEAFF. Using reference TRBV25-1 and TRBJ1-1 for the parts outside the CDR3, the full variable domain is EADIYQTPRYLVIGTGKKITLECSQTMGHDKMYWYQQDPGMELHLIHYSYGVNSTEKGDLSSESTVSRIRTEHFPLTLESARPSHTSQYLCASSEIGGPVSMNTEAFFGQGTRLTVV.

This chain uses TRBV23-1 with TRBJ2-7, with D maybe TRBD1 (6 bases). TRBV23-1 is treated as an ORF (open reading frame) with a function not yet certain. Trimming stripped 11 bases from V and 2 bases from J, with 13 bases between. CDR3 length equals 12 residues. CDR3 sequence reads: CAGQLLAYEQYF. Written as DNA, the CDR3 is TGCGCCGGACAGTTGTTGGCCTACGAGCAGTACTTC.

This clonotype was seen a few times. This rearrangement joins TRBV9 to TRBJ1-1; 7 bases line up with TRBD1. CDR3 size: 15 residues. CDR1 is SGDLS and CDR2 is YYNGEE in the germline V gene. J was trimmed by 6 bases and V by 4 bases; bases with no gene match: 12. CDR3 sequence: CASSSAGGPAAEAFF. The CDR3 DNA sequence: TGTGCCAGCAGCTCCGCAGGGGGGCCGGCAGCTGAAGCTTTCTTT.

This clonotype was detected a few times. The V gene is TRBV4-1, the J gene TRBJ1-3; D perhaps matches TRBD1 (5 bases). The germline CDR1 and CDR2 sequences are MGHRA and YSYEKL. The CDR3 has 16 amino acids. V was trimmed by 1 base and J by 0 bases, leaving 10 bases between them. For the CDR3, the DNA is TGCGCCAGCAGCCAAGCGCGGGGGGGCTCTGGAAACACCATATATTTT. It is translated as CASSQARGGSGNTIYF.

The chain has TRBV20-1 and TRBJ1-2; TRBD1 matches at 8 bases. The V and J ends lost 0 bases and 3 bases, in that order; junction bases with no gene match: 6. The germline CDR1 and CDR2 sequences are DFQATT and SNEGSKA (reference sequence). This CDR3 is built from 15 residues. CDR3: CSARERQGRDYGYTF. The DNA of the CDR3 is TGCAGTGCTAGAGAACGACAGGGGAGGGACTATGGCTACACCTTC.

This clonotype was seen only a few times. This rearrangement joins TRBV13 to TRBJ2-3; no definite D call. Trimming removed 1 base from V and 1 base from J, with 6 bases in between. CDR1 is PRHDT, CDR2 FYEKMQ, per germline (reference sequence). The CDR3 has 14 amino acids. The CDR3 DNA sequence: TGTGCCAGCAGCTTAGATCAGGGCACAGATACGCAGTATTTT. It is translated as CASSLDQGTDTQYF.

The table lists this clonotype with a few counts. This chain uses TRBV6-1 with TRBJ2-7; D is possibly TRBD1 (6 bases). The germline CDR1 and CDR2 sequences are MNHNS and SASEGT. Trimming removed 7 bases from V and 2 bases from J, with 15 bases in between. The CDR3 runs 14 residues. CDR3 residues: CASIGQKETYEQYF. CDR3 in DNA: TGTGCCAGCATTGGACAGAAAGAGACCTACGAGCAGTACTTC.

This clonotype was picked up many times. The chain recombines TRBV12-3 or TRBV12-4 with TRBJ2-7, with D hard to call. V lost 2 bases and J 3 bases, leaving 11 bases between the germline ends. The CDR3 covers 14 residues. CDR3 sequence (DNA): TGTGCCAGCAGTTTATCTGGCGGAGACTACGAGCAGTACTTC. This gives the protein CASSLSGGDYEQYF.

The rearrangement uses TRBV5-1 and TRBJ2-7; 16 bases map to TRBD2. The CDR3 runs 18 residues. From germline, CDR1 is SGHRS and CDR2 YFSETQ. With 4 bases clipped from V and 0 bases from J, the junction kept 7 bases outside the gene matches. CDR3 amino acids: CASSTGLAGGLGSYEQYF. CDR3 DNA sequence: TGCGCCAGCAGCACGGGACTAGCGGGAGGGCTCGGCTCCTACGAGCAGTACTTC.

This clonotype was detected a few times. The chain has TRBV12-3 or TRBV12-4 and TRBJ1-2, with D unclear. The CDR3 covers 14 residues. Trimming removed 1 base at V and 0 bases at J, with 6 bases between. The CDR3 DNA sequence: TGTGCCAGCAGTTTAGACAGCTCTAACTATGGCTACACCTTC. Translating gives CASSLDSSNYGYTF.

There are a few counts of this clonotype. This chain connects TRBV6-1 to TRBJ2-1; 9 bases match TRBD2. Germline loops: CDR1 MNHNS, CDR2 SASEGT. Trimming at V came to 9 bases and at J to 8 bases, leaving 11 bases not matched to a gene. CDR3 size: 14 residues. The CDR3 DNA reads as TGTGCCAGTGGGGCGGGACTAGCTCGCCATGAGCAGTTCTTC. It translates to CASGAGLARHEQFF.

V is TRBV19 and J is TRBJ2-3; 8 bases are a match to TRBD1. This CDR3 is built from 14 residues. Per the germline V gene, CDR1 is LNHDA and CDR2 is SQIVND (reference sequence). With 7 bases clipped from V and 5 bases from J, the junction kept 8 bases outside the gene matches. CDR3: CASMGDRLRDTQYF. CDR3 DNA sequence: TGTGCCAGTATGGGGGACAGGCTCCGAGATACGCAGTATTTT.

The chain recombines TRBV13 with TRBJ2-1, with no clear D. V lost 2 bases and J lost 6, with 5 bases in between. The CDR3 is made up of 12 amino acids. Germline assignment: CDR1 PRHDT and CDR2 FYEKMQ (reference sequence). CDR3 sequence (DNA): TGTGCCAGCAGCTTACGGAGCAATGAGCAGTTCTTC. Protein: CASSLRSNEQFF.

The chain carries TRBV20-1 and TRBJ2-7, with TRBD1 identical over 7 bases. The germline gives CDR1 DFQATT, CDR2 SNEGSKA (reference sequence). The CDR3 is 13 amino acids. V dropped 0 bases and J dropped 3; count of bases not matched to a gene: 2. CDR3 amino acids: CSARDDRDYEQYF. The DNA of the CDR3 is TGCAGTGCTAGAGACGACAGGGACTACGAGCAGTACTTC.

V usage is TRBV12-3 or TRBV12-4 and J usage is TRBJ1-1; D might be TRBD1 (5 bases). CDR3 length equals 10 residues. V dropped 8 bases and J dropped 4 bases, with 5 bases sitting between them. CDR3 sequence: CASGGTEAFF. CDR3 nucleotides: TGTGCCAGCGGGGGCACTGAAGCTTTCTTT.

DNA for the CDR3: TGTGCCAGCAGTTTTATTCGACCGGGAGGTGGAAACATTCAGTACTTC. This codes for CASSFIRPGGGNIQYF. The chain carries TRBV12-3 or TRBV12-4 and TRBJ2-4; 7 positions match TRBD2. Trimming took 3 bases from V and 6 from J; bases not matched to a gene: 11. This CDR3 is built from 16 residues.